This is a list of T cell receptor beta chains from one sample in a study of blood T cell repertoires in COVID-19. Using immunoSEQ multiplex PCR, the repertoire was profiled, and TCRdb retains in-frame clones only, with some absent. The table has roughly 54,000 clones, approximately 81% seen once. The sequenced sample consisted of peripheral blood. These receptors were taken from a man aged 50 to 59 with acute or convalescent COVID-19. The CDR3 runs from the conserved cysteine through the conserved F or W. The D gene is left open where the match is weak. Expanded clones get a size class; other rows say once, few or many, or leave the size out.

TRBV5-1	-	TRBJ2-7	-	CASSFDRSSYEQYF	TGCGCCAGCAGTTTCGACAGAAGCTCCTACGAGCAGTACTTC
TRBV3-1/TRBV3-2	-	TRBJ1-4	-	CASSQDGAASNEKLFF	TGTGCCAGCAGCCAAGATGGGGCAGCCAGTAATGAAAAACTGTTTTTT
TRBV29-1	TRBD2	TRBJ2-1	-	CSVEDPRLAGDEQFF	TGCAGCGTTGAAGATCCTAGACTAGCGGGTGATGAGCAGTTCTTC
TRBV9	-	TRBJ2-7	-	CASSVGTSSSYEQYF	TGTGCCAGCAGCGTAGGAACTAGCAGTTCCTACGAGCAGTACTTC
TRBV5-1	-	TRBJ1-6	-	CASSLGRAPDNSPLHF	TGCGCCAGCAGCTTGGGCAGGGCGCCCGATAATTCACCCCTCCACTTT
TRBV11-2	-	TRBJ1-5	-	CASSRGGTNQPQHF	TGTGCCAGCAGTCGGGGAGGGACCAATCAGCCCCAGCATTTT
TRBV28	TRBD1	TRBJ1-4	once	CATGTGLRTNEKLFF	TGTGCCACCGGGACAGGGTTGCGAACTAATGAAAAACTGTTTTTT
TRBV9	TRBD2	TRBJ2-1	-	CASSVDSGGINEQFF	TGTGCCAGCAGCGTAGACAGCGGGGGTATCAATGAGCAGTTCTTC
TRBV7-9	-	TRBJ2-3	-	CASSYGWTGTDTQYF	TGTGCCAGCAGCTACGGGTGGACAGGCACAGATACGCAGTATTTT
TRBV19	TRBD1	TRBJ1-2	-	CASSIGQGANYGYTF	TGTGCCAGTAGTATAGGACAGGGAGCCAACTATGGCTACACCTTC
TRBV5-4	-	TRBJ2-7	few	CASSRIADNEQYF	TGTGCCAGCAGCCGAATAGCGGACAACGAGCAGTACTTC
TRBV4-2	TRBD1	TRBJ1-3	-	CASSQDRGRFGNTIYF	TGTGCCAGCAGCCAAGACAGGGGGAGATTTGGAAACACCATATATTTT
TRBV2	TRBD1	TRBJ2-7	-	CASSDDWTGPSYEQYF	TGTGCCAGCAGTGATGATTGGACAGGACCCTCCTACGAGCAGTACTTC
TRBV7-9	-	TRBJ1-1	once	CASSYPQGEAFF	TGTGCCAGCAGCTACCCCCAGGGGGAAGCTTTCTTT
TRBV28	-	TRBJ2-7	-	CASSSGADYEQYF	TGTGCCAGCAGTTCGGGTGCGGACTACGAGCAGTACTTC
TRBV12-3/TRBV12-4	-	TRBJ2-3	once	CASHRGTDTQYF	TGTGCCAGCCACAGAGGCACAGATACGCAGTATTTT
TRBV5-6	-	TRBJ2-7	once	CASSSGPTVSPYEQYF	TGTGCCAGCAGCTCGGGCCCGACAGTTTCGCCCTACGAGCAGTACTTC
TRBV3-1/TRBV3-2	TRBD2	TRBJ2-5	once	CASRVAGREGAQYF	TGTGCCAGCAGGGTAGCGGGACGAGAGGGAGCCCAGTACTTC
TRBV28	TRBD1	TRBJ2-3	-	CASSLLEGQGWNTQYF	TGTGCCAGCAGTTTACTTGAGGGACAGGGGTGGAATACGCAGTATTTT
TRBV27	-	TRBJ2-3	-	CASSLRAVGYLGGTDTQYF	TGTGCCAGCAGTTTAAGGGCGGTCGGGTACCTGGGAGGCACAGATACGCAGTATTTT
TRBV10-3	TRBD2	TRBJ2-5	-	CAIRTSGEEETQYF	TGTGCCATCCGGACTAGCGGGGAGGAAGAGACCCAGTACTTC
TRBV29-1	TRBD1	TRBJ1-5	-	CSVGTGLEPQHF	TGCAGCGTTGGGACAGGTCTGGAGCCCCAGCATTTT
TRBV30	TRBD1	TRBJ1-6	-	CAWSGDRGLGSPLHF	TGTGCCTGGAGTGGTGACAGGGGGCTCGGGTCACCCCTCCACTTT
TRBV3-1/TRBV3-2	TRBD1	TRBJ2-1	-	CASSHGTESNEQFF	TGTGCCAGCAGCCACGGGACAGAATCCAATGAGCAGTTCTTC
TRBV7-9	-	TRBJ1-2	-	CASSYGGVNYGYTF	TGTGCCAGCAGCTACGGGGGAGTTAACTATGGCTACACCTTC
TRBV14	TRBD2	TRBJ2-5	-	CASSQSSGSFETQYF	TGTGCCAGCAGCCAATCCAGCGGGAGCTTCGAGACCCAGTACTTC
TRBV6-5	-	TRBJ1-5	-	CASSYEGPPEGPQHF	TGTGCCAGCAGTTACGAAGGACCTCCAGAGGGGCCCCAGCATTTT
TRBV14	TRBD1	TRBJ1-2	-	CASSTLQGAFYGYTF	TGTGCCAGCAGCACGCTACAGGGGGCCTTCTATGGCTACACCTTC
TRBV5-4	-	TRBJ2-1	-	CASSSGTDNEQFF	TGTGCCAGCAGCTCCGGGACTGACAATGAGCAGTTCTTC
TRBV10-2	-	TRBJ1-2	once	CASSLQDSSGYTF	TGCGCCAGCAGTCTCCAGGACAGTTCTGGCTACACCTTC
TRBV6-4	-	TRBJ2-1	-	CASSDRWSEQFF	TGTGCCAGCAGTGACCGGTGGTCTGAGCAGTTCTTC
TRBV18	TRBD2	TRBJ2-7	-	CASSEGRLAGGYEQYF	TGTGCCAGCTCAGAGGGAAGGCTAGCGGGAGGCTACGAGCAGTACTTC
TRBV27	-	TRBJ1-2	-	CASSLAGNYGYTF	TGTGCCAGCAGTTTAGCCGGGAACTATGGCTACACCTTC
TRBV4-1	-	TRBJ2-2	-	CASSHPRGDPGELFF	TGCGCCAGCAGCCACCCCAGGGGGGACCCCGGGGAGCTGTTTTTT
TRBV6-5	TRBD1	TRBJ1-4	-	CASSYGQGDEKLFF	TGTGCCAGCAGTTACGGACAGGGGGATGAAAAACTGTTTTTT
TRBV18	TRBD2	TRBJ2-1	once	CASSPIAGESYNEQFF	TGTGCCAGCTCACCTATAGCGGGAGAGTCCTACAATGAGCAGTTCTTC
TRBV5-8	TRBD1	TRBJ2-7	-	CASSLGTGRYEQYF	TGTGCCAGCAGTTTGGGGACAGGGAGGTACGAGCAGTACTTC
TRBV10-3	TRBD1	TRBJ1-2	-	CAITPGQGRGYTF	TGTGCCATCACCCCGGGACAGGGACGTGGCTACACCTTC
TRBV28	-	TRBJ1-3	-	CASSSVGQTGNTIYF	TGTGCCAGCAGTTCAGTGGGACAAACTGGAAACACCATATATTTT
TRBV11-2	TRBD2	TRBJ2-1	-	CASSFNSGGTDEQFF	TGTGCCAGCAGCTTTAACAGCGGGGGGACGGATGAGCAGTTCTTC
TRBV7-2	-	TRBJ1-5	once	CASSLSGFSDQPQHF	TGTGCCAGCAGCTTATCGGGATTTAGCGATCAGCCCCAGCATTTT
TRBV20-1	-	TRBJ1-2	-	CSARGGDGYTF	TGCAGTGCTAGAGGCGGGGATGGCTACACCTTC
TRBV7-3	TRBD2	TRBJ2-2	-	CASELAGVGGELFF	TGTGCCAGCGAACTAGCGGGAGTTGGCGGGGAGCTGTTTTTT
TRBV25-1	TRBD2	TRBJ2-3	-	CASSAGGEPNTQYF	TGTGCCAGCAGTGCCGGGGGGGAGCCGAATACGCAGTATTTT
TRBV19	-	TRBJ2-3	-	CASTRTSTDTQYF	TGTGCCAGTACCAGGACAAGCACAGATACGCAGTATTTT
TRBV19	TRBD2	TRBJ2-1	-	CASSFGLAGGPEQFF	TGTGCCAGTAGTTTCGGACTAGCGGGAGGGCCTGAGCAGTTCTTC
TRBV6-1	-	TRBJ1-1	-	CASSEVRNTEAFF	TGTGCCAGCAGTGAAGTCAGGAACACTGAAGCTTTCTTT
TRBV9	-	TRBJ2-1	-	CASSVVGSEQFF	TGTGCCAGCAGCGTAGTGGGGAGTGAGCAGTTCTTC
TRBV9	-	TRBJ2-5	-	CASSEKRIQETQYF	TGTGCCAGCAGCGAAAAGCGGATACAAGAGACCCAGTACTTC
TRBV13	TRBD1	TRBJ2-7	-	CASSRADRGYEQYF	TGTGCCAGCAGCCGGGCGGACAGGGGCTACGAGCAGTACTTC
TRBV5-4	TRBD2	TRBJ2-6	-	CASSKGLTGANVLTF	TGTGCCAGCAGCAAGGGACTAACTGGGGCCAACGTCCTGACTTTC
TRBV21-1	-	TRBJ2-3	-	CASSPQGRRDTDTQYF	TGTGCCAGCAGTCCACAGGGGAGGCGGGACACAGATACGCAGTATTTT
TRBV14	-	TRBJ1-1	-	CASSQGTGEAFF	TGTGCCAGCAGCCAAGGAACGGGGGAAGCTTTCTTT
TRBV19	-	TRBJ2-3	-	CASSGRTEDTQYF	TGTGCCAGTAGTGGCCGGACAGAAGATACGCAGTATTTT
TRBV7-9	TRBD1	TRBJ2-5	-	CASSPFGTGFLETQYF	TGTGCCAGCAGCCCTTTTGGGACAGGGTTTTTAGAGACCCAGTACTTC
TRBV6-5	-	TRBJ1-2	-	CASSFFDSHYGYTF	TGTGCCAGCAGTTTTTTTGACAGCCACTATGGCTACACCTTC
TRBV19	TRBD2	TRBJ2-5	-	CASSATSGRALGETQYF	TGTGCCAGTAGTGCGACTAGCGGGAGGGCCTTAGGAGAGACCCAGTACTTC